One and the same sample provided the 29 T cell receptor beta chains below, sequenced in a study of OX40 agonist ivuxolimab in advanced cancers. The method behind the library was the immunoSEQ multiplex PCR assay. What TCRdb holds here is the immuneACCESS table cut down to in-frame rearrangements. Part of the clones is not present; checked against another copy, under half of the missing clones reflect an unresolved V gene, and the others are unexplained. Present in this sample are 69,000 or so clones, around 88% of which were seen just once. Of the sample, approximately 0.6% is held by the ten largest clones. Sequenced material: CD4+ or CD8+ T cells sorted from blood, taken in a trial of the OX40 agonist ivuxolimab. The receptors stem from an adult with an advanced solid tumor such as melanoma, head and neck, liver or kidney cancer.

The chain couples TRBV7-9 to TRBJ2-1; D gene uncertain. The V end was cut by 1 base, the J end by 7 bases, with 8 bases between. Germline CDR1 is SEHNR and CDR2 is FQNEAQ (reference sequence). The CDR3 loop spans 13 amino acids. The CDR3 spells CASSLVGWNEQFF. CDR3 in DNA: TGTGCCAGCAGCTTAGTCGGATGGAATGAGCAGTTCTTC.

The J gene is TRBJ2-1, the V gene TRBV5-1; 10 nucleotides line up with TRBD2. This CDR3 contains 13 residues. Germline trimming cut 4 bases from V and 7 bases from J; bases unmatched to any gene: 2. Germline CDR1 SGHRS, CDR2 YFSETQ. CDR3 bases: TGCGCCAGCAGCGGGACTAGCGTGAATGAGCAGTTCTTC. Encoded protein: CASSGTSVNEQFF.

The chain couples TRBV15 to TRBJ1-1, with 8 bases that match TRBD1. Germline V CDR1 and CDR2: LNHNV, YYDKDF (reference sequence). V was clipped by 6 bases and J by 4 bases; unmatched bases: 7. This CDR3 region has 14 residues. CDR3 in DNA: TGTGCCACCAGACGGGACAGGTCGGGCACTGAAGCTTTCTTT. Translation gives CATRRDRSGTEAFF.

The chain joins TRBV10-3 to TRBJ1-1; tentative D call: TRBD1 (5 bases). CDR3 length: 11 amino acids. V gave up 11 bases and J gave up 11 bases, with 18 bases separating them. Germline V CDR1 and CDR2: ENHRY, SYGVKD. The chain's CDR3 is CASREGPGAFF. CDR3 sequence (DNA): TGTGCCTCCCGGGAGGGGCCGGGGGCTTTCTTT.

The chain is built from TRBV6-5 and TRBJ1-2; 7 bases agree with TRBD1. The V and J ends lost 6 bases and 8 bases, in that order; junction bases with no gene match: 12. The germline gives CDR1 MNHEY, CDR2 SVGAGI. This CDR3 is 14 amino acids long. CDR3 in amino acids: CASSRIPDRDGYTF. CDR3 DNA sequence: TGTGCCAGCAGCCGAATCCCCGACAGGGACGGCTACACCTTC.

The chain couples TRBV18 to TRBJ2-7; D gene unclear. Germline V lookup: CDR1 KGHSH, CDR2 LQKENI. Trimming removed 1 base from V and 3 bases from J, with 4 bases in between. CDR3 length: 12 residues. This CDR3 reads CASSPRGYEQYF. CDR3 DNA sequence: TGTGCCAGCTCACCACGAGGCTACGAGCAGTACTTC. The entire variable domain, with the rest obtained from reference TRBV18 and TRBJ2-7, is as follows: NAGVMQNPRHLVRRRGQEARLRCSPMKGHSHVYWYRQLPEEGLKFMVYLQKENIIDESGMPKERFSAEFPKEGPSILRIQQVVRGDSAAYFCASSPRGYEQYFGPGTRLTVT.

This chain connects TRBV5-1 to TRBJ2-2, with D unresolved. Germline-derived CDR1 and CDR2 are SGHRS and YFSETQ. Trimming pared 6 bases from V and 2 bases from J, leaving 8 bases between. CDR3 length: 13 amino acids. The CDR3 bases are TGCGCCAGCAACGCAGACAACACCGGGGAGCTGTTTTTT. Protein: CASNADNTGELFF.

This chain connects TRBV5-1 to TRBJ1-5; the D is unclear. Germline CDR1 SGHRS, CDR2 YFSETQ. Trimming took off 0 bases at V and 0 bases at J, with 4 bases between the two ends. The CDR3 runs to 14 residues. Written as DNA, the CDR3 is TGCGCCAGCAGCTTGGATTATAGCAATCAGCCCCAGCATTTT. Translating gives CASSLDYSNQPQHF.

This clone was detected once. The chain links TRBV27 to TRBJ2-7; 7 positions agree with TRBD1. The CDR3 is 14 residues long. Germline V gene sequence: CDR1 MNHEY, CDR2 SMNVEV (reference sequence). The V segment lost 5 bases and the J segment 3 bases; nucleotides outside the gene matches: 7. CDR3 loop: CASSTRQGRYEQYF. The CDR3 coding sequence is TGTGCCAGCAGTACGAGACAGGGCCGCTACGAGCAGTACTTC.

The chain carries TRBV6-1 and TRBJ2-7, with D tentatively TRBD1 (6 bases). Trimming took off 2 bases at V and 3 bases at J, with 8 bases between the two ends. This CDR3 region has 13 residues. Per the germline V gene, CDR1 is MNHNS and CDR2 is SASEGT. The CDR3 region is CASSEYRDYEQYF. The CDR3 DNA reads as TGTGCCAGCAGTGAATACAGGGACTACGAGCAGTACTTC.

This clone was observed a single time. The rearrangement joins TRBV19 to TRBJ2-2; D possibly corresponds to TRBD2 (5 bases). V was clipped by 5 bases and J by 3 bases, with 16 bases between them. The CDR3 is 16 residues long. CDR1 LNHDA and CDR2 SQIVND come from the germline V gene (reference sequence). The chain's CDR3 is CASSPAYPSYTGELFF. For the CDR3, the DNA is TGTGCCAGTAGTCCCGCTTACCCTAGCTACACCGGGGAGCTGTTTTTT.

This clone has just one count. The chain links TRBV7-3 to TRBJ2-2; 8 bases line up with TRBD1. The germline CDR1 and CDR2 sequences are SGHTA and FQGTGA. The CDR3 loop spans 16 amino acids. The J segment lost 3 bases and the V segment lost 1 base, leaving 4 bases of the junction unmatched. CDR3 region: CASSLIGQGDTGELFF. Written as DNA, the CDR3 is TGTGCCAGCAGCTTAATCGGACAGGGAGACACCGGGGAGCTGTTTTTT.

The rearrangement uses TRBV9 and TRBJ1-2; 11 bases map to TRBD1. From germline, CDR1 is SGDLS and CDR2 YYNGEE. The CDR3 covers 15 residues. The trim removed 0 bases at V and 6 bases at J, leaving 4 bases unmatched. The CDR3 is CASSVAVGQGDGYTF. DNA for the CDR3: TGTGCCAGCAGCGTAGCTGTGGGACAGGGGGATGGCTACACCTTC.

Here the CDR3 DNA reads TGCGCCAGCAGCTCACGAGAGACCCAGTACTTC. Its protein is CASSSRETQYF. The chain joins TRBV5-1 to TRBJ2-5; D is undetermined. The CDR3 covers 11 residues. Germline CDR1 is SGHRS and CDR2 is YFSETQ. V lost 3 bases to trimming and J lost 4 bases, with 4 bases between them. Full variable domain (outside the CDR3, taken from reference TRBV5-1 and TRBJ2-5): KAGVTQTPRYLIKTRGQQVTLSCSPISGHRSVSWYQQTPGQGLQFLFEYFSETQRNKGNFPGRFSGRQFSNSRSEMNVSTLELGDSALYLCASSSRETQYFGPGTRLLVL.

The chain employs TRBV2 and TRBJ2-5; TRBD1 matches 8 bases. The CDR3 covers 14 residues. CDR1 is SNHLY and CDR2 is FYNNEI in the germline V gene. With 2 bases clipped from V and 4 bases from J, the junction kept 3 bases outside the gene matches. The CDR3 reads CASSESRGRETQYF. The CDR3 region has the DNA TGTGCCAGCAGTGAATCCAGGGGGCGAGAGACCCAGTACTTC.

The V gene is TRBV2, the J gene TRBJ1-5; perhaps TRBD1 as D (5 bases). V was shortened by 5 bases and J by 6 bases, with 14 bases between the two germline ends. CDR1 and CDR2 from the germline V gene are SNHLY and FYNNEI. There are 14 residues in the CDR3. The CDR3 spells CASSYHSRGQPQHF. The DNA for the CDR3 is TGTGCCAGCAGTTATCATAGTAGGGGTCAGCCCCAGCATTTT.

The chain uses TRBV10-3 and TRBJ1-1; 10 bases are a match to TRBD1. The V gene's germline CDR1 is ENHRY and CDR2 SYGVKD. This CDR3 comprises 12 residues. J gave up 3 bases and V 8 bases, and 0 bases lay outside the gene matches. CDR3 sequence reads: CAIGTGDTEAFF. Here the CDR3 DNA reads TGTGCCATCGGGACAGGGGACACTGAAGCTTTCTTT.

This clone is a singleton in its sample. The V call is TRBV5-4, the J call TRBJ2-5, with D possibly being TRBD1 or TRBD2 (6 bases each). Germline V gives CDR1 SGHNT, CDR2 YYREEE (reference sequence). The CDR3 length is 15 residues. Deletions cut 0 bases from V and 4 bases from J, with 13 bases between. CDR3 sequence: CASSLEGGPGETQYF. The CDR3 coding sequence is TGTGCCAGCAGCTTGGAAGGGGGGCCAGGAGAGACCCAGTACTTC.

This clone was observed once. J is TRBJ1-2 and V is TRBV6-6; D gene uncertain. V dropped 10 bases and J dropped 4 bases, with 25 bases sitting between them. Germline CDR1 and CDR2: MNHNY and SVGAGI (reference sequence). The CDR3 is made up of 16 amino acids. The CDR3 nucleotides read TGTGCCACCTCGCCGGTTGAAGGGTCGAGGGTCTATGGCTACACCTTC. It codes for CATSPVEGSRVYGYTF.

This clone was seen once. This chain joins TRBV18 and TRBJ2-7; TRBD2 agrees at 10 bases. Germline V lookup: CDR1 KGHSH, CDR2 LQKENI. This CDR3 is built from 17 residues. V lost 3 bases and J lost 3; bases outside the gene matches: 11. CDR3 protein: CASSPSSGGYEFYEQYF. The CDR3 DNA is TGTGCCAGCTCACCCTCTAGCGGGGGTTATGAATTCTACGAGCAGTACTTC. Supplemented by reference TRBV18 and TRBJ2-7, the full variable domain reads NAGVMQNPRHLVRRRGQEARLRCSPMKGHSHVYWYRQLPEEGLKFMVYLQKENIIDESGMPKERFSAEFPKEGPSILRIQQVVRGDSAAYFCASSPSSGGYEFYEQYFGPGTRLTVT.

This clone was picked up one time. This specimen includes other DNA sequences encoding the same CDR3. This chain uses TRBV9 with TRBJ2-1; 10 bases align to TRBD2. The CDR3 loop spans 15 amino acids. V lost 3 bases, J lost 2 bases, and 2 bases stayed unmatched. Germline loops: CDR1 SGDLS, CDR2 YYNGEE. CDR3 nucleotide sequence: TGTGCCAGCAGCGGCAGCGGGGGGGCCTACAATGAGCAGTTCTTC. Translated, it gives CASSGSGGAYNEQFF.

This rearrangement joins TRBV28 to TRBJ1-5; a possible D gene is TRBD1 (5 bases). The CDR3 is made up of 14 amino acids. Germline-derived CDR1 and CDR2 are MDHEN and SYDVKM. V lost 2 bases and J lost 6, with 11 bases in between. The CDR3 nucleotides are TGTGCCAGCAGTTTAGTGGGGGGTTCTCAGCCCCAGCATTTT. Translated: CASSLVGGSQPQHF.

This chain joins TRBV2 and TRBJ1-1; D gene uncertain. Trimming took off 4 bases at V and 1 base at J, with 10 bases between the two ends. CDR3 size: 14 residues. Germline V gene lookup returns CDR1 SNHLY and CDR2 FYNNEI. The CDR3 nucleotides are TGTGCCAGCAGTGCTCGGGATTCGAACACTGAAGCTTTCTTT. It yields the protein CASSARDSNTEAFF.

CDR3 loop: CASSLGAGQGKQYF. In nucleotides, the CDR3 is TGTGCCAGCAGCTTGGGCGCTGGACAGGGGAAGCAGTACTTC. The V and J genes are TRBV5-6 and TRBJ2-7, with 9 bases aligning to TRBD1. Germline V gene lookup returns CDR1 SGHDT and CDR2 YYEEEE. V lost 0 bases, J lost 8 bases, and 6 bases stayed unmatched. The CDR3 extends over 14 amino acids.

V gene TRBV7-3 combines with J gene TRBJ2-5, with TRBD1 matching 8 bases. This CDR3 contains 15 residues. V was clipped by 3 bases and J by 1 base; unmatched bases: 4. Looked up from germline, CDR1 is SGHTA and CDR2 is FQGTGA. The CDR3 here is CASSFLRGLQETQYF. Here the CDR3 DNA reads TGTGCCAGCAGCTTCCTCAGGGGGCTCCAAGAGACCCAGTACTTC.

This clone was found a few times. The chain combines TRBV7-9 with TRBJ2-5, with TRBD2 identical over 7 bases. Looked up from germline, CDR1 is SEHNR and CDR2 is FQNEAQ (reference sequence). The length of the CDR3 is 15 residues. Trimming at V came to 4 bases and at J to 0 bases, leaving 5 bases not matched to a gene. CDR3 sequence: CASSSDGGYQETQYF. CDR3 coding DNA: TGTGCCAGCAGCTCAGACGGGGGGTACCAAGAGACCCAGTACTTC.

This chain uses TRBV15 with TRBJ2-1, with 7 bases matching TRBD2. CDR1 is LNHNV and CDR2 is YYDKDF in the germline V gene (reference sequence). With 3 bases clipped from V and 8 bases from J, the junction kept 10 bases outside the gene matches. This CDR3 comprises 15 residues. CDR3: CATSRPTRRGYEQFF. In nucleotides, the CDR3 is TGTGCCACCAGCAGGCCCACCCGGCGGGGGTATGAGCAGTTCTTC.

V gene TRBV4-1 combines with J gene TRBJ2-2; 8 bases match TRBD1. The CDR3 consists of 14 residues. With 0 bases clipped from V and 7 bases from J, the junction kept 1 base outside the gene matches. The germline CDR1 and CDR2 sequences are MGHRA and YSYEKL. This CDR3 reads CASSQDRGRGELFF. CDR3 in DNA: TGCGCCAGCAGCCAAGACAGGGGGCGCGGGGAGCTGTTTTTT.

The chain has TRBV6-5 and TRBJ1-6; a possible D gene is TRBD1 (5 bases). Germline V lookup: CDR1 MNHEY, CDR2 SVGAGI. V lost 2 bases and J 5 bases, leaving 7 bases between the germline ends. This CDR3 is built from 14 residues. The CDR3 here is CASSYDRNNSPLHF. As DNA, the CDR3 is TGTGCCAGCAGTTACGACAGAAATAATTCACCCCTCCACTTT.